A selection of T cell receptor beta chains follows, all from one sample in a study of T cell changes during pregnancy in multiple sclerosis. TCRdb's copy holds only in-frame clones and misses some; the assay was immunoSEQ multiplex PCR. This table holds under 80,000 clones, about nine tenths found once. The sample here was CD4+ T cells from peripheral blood mononuclear cells, taken in the second trimester of pregnancy. The source of these receptors is a female donor with multiple sclerosis, enrolled in a pregnancy study. Each CDR3 is given without its conserved first and last residue. The size entry is marked missing in some rows and otherwise reads once, few, many or a size class.

V,J,size,CDR3
TRBV19,TRBJ2-6,NA,ASTVRTAGANVLT
TRBV5-4,TRBJ2-7,NA,ASSLWDSSYEQY
TRBV4-1,TRBJ2-1,NA,ASSQGIAGGRSKQF
TRBV6-6,TRBJ2-3,NA,ASSYGSSGRADTQY
TRBV7-2,TRBJ1-1,NA,ASRRARGDTEAF
TRBV14,TRBJ1-2,NA,ASSQVAGSGGYT
TRBV11-3,TRBJ2-5,NA,ASSHGLGLADKETQY
TRBV5-1,TRBJ1-1,NA,ASTGNTEAF
TRBV29-1,TRBJ1-2,NA,SVDARTGVTNYGYT
TRBV19,TRBJ1-1,NA,ASSIVAGQGASAF
TRBV5-4,TRBJ2-3,NA,ASSSGTSGRNTDTQY
TRBV5-6,TRBJ1-2,NA,ASSLIGQGFFSYGYT
TRBV28,TRBJ2-5,NA,ASSENTRVGETQY
TRBV6-5,TRBJ2-5,NA,ASRAGSLETQY
TRBV19,TRBJ2-7,NA,ASSVSWSSYEQY
TRBV9,TRBJ2-3,NA,ASSVGGWDTDTQY
TRBV7-3,TRBJ2-2,once,ASSQGWGTGELF
TRBV30,TRBJ2-7,NA,AFGTGPYEQY
TRBV18,TRBJ2-3,NA,ASSPSTSPTDTQY
TRBV6-1,TRBJ2-7,once,ATLRAGLSYEQY
TRBV4-1,TRBJ2-1,NA,ASSQDRIAGGNEQF
TRBV18,TRBJ2-7,NA,ASSPTADPLRYEQY
TRBV7-2,TRBJ2-1,few,ASSRTGGSEQF
TRBV10-3,TRBJ1-6,NA,AISGTGQGNSPLH
TRBV4-2,TRBJ1-5,NA,ASSGETSNQPQH
TRBV5-4,TRBJ2-5,NA,ASSLEGAGGGETQY
TRBV11-3,TRBJ1-1,NA,ASKSGRARNTEAF
TRBV5-5,TRBJ1-1,NA,ASSARGGIYSNTEAF
TRBV9,TRBJ1-5,NA,ASSVGEGLQPQH
TRBV10-1,TRBJ2-7,NA,ASSDRGGLTFGGWEQY
TRBV21-1,TRBJ1-2,NA,ASSPWVQGYGYT